The following is a T cell receptor beta chain sequence with its context. Its target is not known. These data come from a study of cytotoxic CD8 clonotypes in ibrutinib-treated CLL. Overall study context: IGHV unmutated 17 to 18; relapsed/refractory some ten; treatment-naive approximately 15. Average yields of approximately 260,000 productive templates and 94,082 productive rearrangements characterized the samples.

Germline V gene lookup returns CDR1 SGHVS and CDR2 FQNEAQ. The V end was cut by 1 base, the J end by 0 bases, with 13 bases between. This CDR3 has 17 residues. Regarding the study as a whole: The public clonotypes identified were infrequent and showed contraction or stability on treatment.

Approximately 2 micrograms of genomic DNA (from cryopreserved PBMCs) were used for TCR beta libraries. Sequencing was performed with immunoSEQ multiplex PCR; in TCRdb, only in-frame clones are kept and a portion is missing. The sample carries under 200,000 clones, around 80% recorded once. The TCR sequence derives from a human donor with chronic lymphocytic leukemia. The chain couples TRBV7-8 to TRBJ2-1; D is perhaps TRBD2 (6 bases). The starting material was PBMCs, obtained after 24 months of ibrutinib treatment. The CDR3 loop reads CASSLGGAGSSYNEQFF. CDR3 bases: TGTGCCAGCAGCTTAGGCGGCGCGGGAAGCTCCTACAATGAGCAGTTCTTC.